Listed here are 27 T cell receptor beta chains from one sample, sequenced in a study of blood T cell repertoires in COVID-19. Repertoires were generated with immunoSEQ multiplex PCR, while TCRdb's copy carries only in-frame clones and drops some. In the table there are hundreds of thousands of clones, 89% of which are singletons. Material: peripheral blood. These receptors were obtained from a woman aged 55-70 years with acute or convalescent COVID-19.

The chain uses TRBV3-1 (or the pseudogene TRBV3-2) and TRBJ2-2; 7 bases are shared with TRBD1. The ends lost 1 base at V and 4 bases at J; junction bases unmatched: 12. The CDR3 extends over 18 amino acids. CDR1 is LGHDT and CDR2 is YNNKEL in the germline V gene (reference sequence). The DNA for the CDR3 is TGTGCCAGCAGCCAAGTAAATACCCGGGACAGACTCACCGGGGAGCTGTTTTTT. Protein: CASSQVNTRDRLTGELFF.

The chain couples TRBV3-1 (or the pseudogene TRBV3-2) to TRBJ2-7; tentative D call: TRBD2 (5 bases). V lost 1 base and J 0 bases, leaving 10 bases between the germline ends. The germline CDR1 and CDR2 sequences are LGHDT and YNNKEL (reference sequence). The CDR3 contains 15 residues. CDR3 DNA: TGTGCCAGCAGCCAAGCCCTCGGGGACTCCTACGAGCAGTACTTC. Translation: CASSQALGDSYEQYF.

This chain links TRBV2 with TRBJ1-4; D call uncertain. V gave up 3 bases and J gave up 8 bases, with 13 bases separating them. The CDR3 contains 14 residues. Germline V CDR1 and CDR2: SNHLY, FYNNEI. CDR3 DNA: TGTGCCAGCAGTGACGGGATAATCGGAGAAAAACTGTTTTTT. Amino acids: CASSDGIIGEKLFF.

V and J are TRBV30 and TRBJ1-1, with 9 bases identical to TRBD1. The CDR3 has 20 residues. Germline CDR1 and CDR2: GTSNPN and SVGIG (reference sequence). V lost 0 bases, J lost 3 bases, and 20 bases stayed unmatched. CDR3 sequence: CAWSVAPQGAKGVRDTEAFF. The CDR3 bases are TGTGCCTGGAGTGTAGCCCCACAGGGGGCGAAGGGGGTTAGGGACACTGAAGCTTTCTTT.

V is TRBV19 and J is TRBJ2-2; D gene uncertain. The CDR3 sequence is 15 residues long. The V end lost 7 bases, the J end lost 1 base, and 13 bases lay between the germline ends. The germline gives CDR1 LNHDA, CDR2 SQIVND (reference sequence). CDR3 DNA: TGTGCCAGTAAAGTTCCACTCTTGAACACCGGGGAGCTGTTTTTT. It is translated as CASKVPLLNTGELFF.

The V call is TRBV13, the J call TRBJ2-1, with 7 bases matching TRBD2. The CDR3 is made up of 19 amino acids. J was trimmed by 0 bases and V by 5 bases; bases with no gene match: 16. CDR1 and CDR2 (germline): PRHDT, FYEKMQ (reference sequence). CDR3 in DNA: TGTGCCAGCAGCCCCACGAATATAGCGGGCGTAAGCTCCTACAATGAGCAGTTCTTC. The encoded protein is CASSPTNIAGVSSYNEQFF.

This clone has a handful of counts. The DNA of the CDR3 is TGTGCCAGCAGGGCCCGAACCGGGTCCTATTTTATCGAGGAGCTGTTTTTT. Translated: CASRARTGSYFIEELFF. The chain couples TRBV28 to TRBJ2-2, with D unclear. Germline loops: CDR1 MDHEN, CDR2 SYDVKM. The CDR3 extends over 17 amino acids. The germline V and J ends were trimmed by 6 bases and 10 bases, with 27 bases remaining between them.

The rearrangement links TRBV19 to TRBJ2-1; 10 nucleotides agree with TRBD2. The CDR3 is 16 residues long. In germline, CDR1 is LNHDA, CDR2 SQIVND (reference sequence). V lost 4 bases and J lost 2; bases outside the gene matches: 5. In DNA form, the CDR3 reads TGTGCCAGTAGTACCCGGCTAGCGGGAGCCTACAATGAGCAGTTCTTC. Encoded protein: CASSTRLAGAYNEQFF.

This chain uses TRBV12-3 or TRBV12-4 with TRBJ2-1; D is unresolved. The CDR3 spans 12 residues. The V gene lost 6 bases and the J gene lost 4 bases, with 7 bases spanning the gap. The CDR3 coding sequence is TGTGCCAGCAGCCAAAATTACAATGAGCAGTTCTTC. It is translated as CASSQNYNEQFF.

As regards this clone: Compared with germline, one end of the junction differs, possibly owing to a read error. V usage is TRBV19 and J usage is TRBJ2-1, with 11 bases identical to TRBD2. This CDR3 is built from 14 residues. Germline values: CDR1 LNHDA, CDR2 SQIVND (reference sequence). The DNA of the CDR3 is TGTGCCAGTAGGATAGCGGGAGGGAGCTATGAGCAGTTCTTC. Translation gives CASRIAGGSYEQFF.

The J gene is TRBJ1-5, the V gene TRBV27, with D perhaps TRBD1 (5 bases). V was shortened by 5 bases and J by 0 bases, with 14 bases between the two germline ends. From germline, CDR1 is MNHEY and CDR2 SMNVEV (reference sequence). The CDR3 length is 16 residues. CDR3: CASSIAGGFSNQPQHF. DNA for the CDR3: TGTGCCAGCAGTATAGCTGGGGGGTTTAGCAATCAGCCCCAGCATTTT.

The V gene is TRBV18, the J gene TRBJ2-1; D possibly corresponds to TRBD1 (6 bases). The V and J ends lost 4 bases and 0 bases respectively, with 22 bases between them. The CDR3 is 19 amino acids. The V gene's germline CDR1 is KGHSH and CDR2 LQKENI. CDR3 loop: CASSHWAPQGMSSYNEQFF. CDR3 sequence (DNA): TGTGCCAGCTCACATTGGGCCCCACAGGGTATGAGCTCCTACAATGAGCAGTTCTTC.

A remark on this clone: An end of the junction differs from the germline gene, which may be a read error. V gene TRBV29-1 combines with J gene TRBJ2-7; no clear D gene. This CDR3 spans 12 amino acids. Germline loops: CDR1 SQVTM, CDR2 ANQGSEA. The CDR3 sequence: CSAEPPYSEQYF. The DNA of the CDR3 is TGCAGCGCTGAACCCCCTTATTCCGAGCAGTACTTC.

V usage is TRBV3-1 (or the pseudogene TRBV3-2) and J usage is TRBJ2-1; 11 bases line up with TRBD2. CDR3 size: 18 residues. Germline V lookup: CDR1 LGHDT, CDR2 YNNKEL (reference sequence). J was trimmed by 5 bases and V by 0 bases; bases with no gene match: 9. DNA of the CDR3: TGTGCCAGCAGCCAAGATTTCCGGCTAGCGGGGGGAGACAATGAGCAGTTCTTC. This encodes CASSQDFRLAGGDNEQFF.

The chain has TRBV3-1 (or the pseudogene TRBV3-2) and TRBJ1-5; tentative D call: TRBD1 (5 bases). Germline loops: CDR1 LGHDT, CDR2 YNNKEL (reference sequence). The CDR3 covers 15 residues. The germline V and J ends were trimmed by 4 bases and 2 bases, with 12 bases remaining between them. The chain's CDR3 is CASSLSRVGNQPQHF. CDR3 bases: TGTGCCAGCAGCCTGAGCAGGGTAGGCAATCAGCCCCAGCATTTT.

The rearrangement joins TRBV28 to TRBJ1-1, with D perhaps matching TRBD1 (5 bases). Germline CDR1 and CDR2: MDHEN and SYDVKM. Deletions cut 5 bases from V and 4 bases from J, with 14 bases between. This CDR3 region has 14 residues. The CDR3 DNA follows: TGTGCCAGCAGTCAAACCCCCGGGGGCACTGAAGCTTTCTTT. Translating gives CASSQTPGGTEAFF. Complete variable domain (other parts from reference TRBV28 and TRBJ1-1): DVKVTQSSRYLVKRTGEKVFLECVQDMDHENMFWYRQDPGLGLRLIYFSYDVKMKEKGDIPEGYSVSREKKERFSLILESASTNQTSMYLCASSQTPGGTEAFFGQGTRLTVV.

The rearrangement joins TRBV28 to TRBJ1-5, with a possible D match to TRBD1 (6 bases). This CDR3 spans 16 amino acids. V lost 4 bases and J 2 bases, leaving 15 bases between the germline ends. Looked up from germline, CDR1 is MDHEN and CDR2 is SYDVKM. The CDR3 DNA reads TGTGCCAGCAGTTCAGCGGGGGGCCAAGGCAATCAGCCCCAGCATTTT. As protein: CASSSAGGQGNQPQHF.

The V and J genes are TRBV27 and TRBJ1-6; D is unresolved. Trimming stripped 6 bases from V and 0 bases from J, with 12 bases between. Germline CDR1 reads MNHEY; CDR2 reads SMNVEV (reference sequence). This CDR3 has 16 residues. CDR3 sequence reads: CASSTDGSSYNSPLHF. The CDR3 DNA reads TGTGCCAGCAGCACCGACGGGAGCTCCTATAATTCACCCCTCCACTTT.

The CDR3: CASSFGNNNSPLHF. The CDR3 bases are TGTGCCAGCAGCTTTGGTAACAATAATTCACCCCTCCACTTT. The chain employs TRBV5-5 and TRBJ1-6; D remains ambiguous. Trimming cost V 2 bases and J 5 bases, with 8 bases left between them. The CDR3 consists of 14 residues. Germline values: CDR1 SGHKS, CDR2 YYEKEE (reference sequence).

The CDR3 region has the DNA TGTGCCAGTAGCAGACGGCGGGCGGGCACCTACGAGCAGTACTTC. Its protein product is CASSRRRAGTYEQYF. This rearrangement joins TRBV19 to TRBJ2-7; D possibly corresponds to TRBD2 (5 bases). The germline V and J ends were trimmed by 6 bases and 2 bases, with 17 bases remaining between them. CDR3 size: 15 residues. CDR1 is LNHDA, CDR2 SQIVND, per germline (reference sequence).

This chain links TRBV5-8 with TRBJ1-6, with D perhaps TRBD1 (5 bases). The CDR3 is made up of 14 amino acids. Trimming left V 3 bases short and J 6 bases short, with 10 bases between. Germline V gene lookup returns CDR1 SGHTS and CDR2 YDEGEE. The CDR3 DNA reads TGTGCCAGCAGCTCGGACATACCTAATTCACCCCTCCACTTT. Its protein is CASSSDIPNSPLHF. Together with reference TRBV5-8 and TRBJ1-6, the CDR3 gives the full variable domain: EAGVTQSPTHLIKTRGQQATLRCSPISGHTSVYWYQQALGLGLQFLLWYDEGEERNRGNFPPRFSGRQFPNYSSELNVNALELEDSALYLCASSSDIPNSPLHFGNGTRLTVT.

In its sample, this clone was seen a few times. The gene calls are TRBV28 and TRBJ1-1, with D possibly matching TRBD1 (6 bases). The length of the CDR3 is 13 residues. V gave up 5 bases and J gave up 5 bases, with 12 bases separating them. CDR1 MDHEN and CDR2 SYDVKM come from the germline V gene. CDR3 amino acids: CASSTTGRTEAFF. In nucleotides, the CDR3 is TGTGCCAGCAGTACGACAGGTAGGACTGAAGCTTTCTTT.

V usage is TRBV25-1 and J usage is TRBJ2-1; 8 bases align to TRBD2. Germline values: CDR1 MGHDK, CDR2 SYGVNS. This CDR3 comprises 17 residues. Trimming removed 2 bases from V and 3 bases from J; junction bases left unmatched: 9. CDR3 protein: CASSEISAGAGYNEQFF. The DNA for the CDR3 is TGTGCCAGCAGTGAAATCTCAGCGGGAGCTGGCTACAATGAGCAGTTCTTC.

This chain's CDR3 is CASKVRSPGAETQYF. For the CDR3, the DNA is TGTGCCAGCAAGGTTCGATCTCCTGGGGCAGAGACCCAGTACTTC. The chain links TRBV6-6 to TRBJ2-5; D possibly corresponds to TRBD1 (5 bases). The ends were cut back, 7 bases at V and 4 bases at J, with 19 bases in the middle. The CDR3 sequence is 15 residues long. Per germline, CDR1 MNHNY and CDR2 SVGAGI (reference sequence).

The chain recombines TRBV25-1 with TRBJ2-7; 9 nucleotides agree with TRBD2. V dropped 8 bases and J dropped 7; count of bases not matched to a gene: 15. CDR3 length: 15 residues. The germline V gene encodes CDR1 MGHDK and CDR2 SYGVNS. CDR3 in amino acids: CASSYFAGGPSEQYF. As DNA, the CDR3 is TGTGCCAGCTCATACTTCGCGGGAGGGCCGTCGGAGCAGTACTTC.

The J gene is TRBJ1-4, the V gene TRBV5-5; D uncertain. Germline V CDR1 and CDR2: SGHKS, YYEKEE (reference sequence). The CDR3 covers 15 residues. The V gene lost 5 bases and the J gene lost 0 bases, with 11 bases spanning the gap. The CDR3 sequence is CASSSGSATNEKLFF. The CDR3 nucleotides read TGTGCCAGCAGTTCCGGGTCTGCAACTAATGAAAAACTGTTTTTT.

The genes are TRBV19 and TRBJ2-1; 8 nucleotides match TRBD2. This CDR3 has 15 residues. With V trimmed by 2 bases and J by 2 bases, 2 bases remained unmatched. Germline V gene data show CDR1 as LNHDA and CDR2 as SQIVND (reference sequence). The CDR3 nucleotides read TGTGCCAGTAGTATACGTAGCGGGGCCTACAATGAGCAGTTCTTC. Protein: CASSIRSGAYNEQFF.